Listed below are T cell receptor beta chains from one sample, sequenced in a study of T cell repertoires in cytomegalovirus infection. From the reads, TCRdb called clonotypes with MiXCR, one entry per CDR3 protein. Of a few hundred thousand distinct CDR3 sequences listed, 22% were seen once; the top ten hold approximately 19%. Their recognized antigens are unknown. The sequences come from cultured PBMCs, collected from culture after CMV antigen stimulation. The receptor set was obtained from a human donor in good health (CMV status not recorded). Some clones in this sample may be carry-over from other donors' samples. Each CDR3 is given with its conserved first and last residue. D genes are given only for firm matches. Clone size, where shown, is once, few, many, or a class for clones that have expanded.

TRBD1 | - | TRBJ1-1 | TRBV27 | TGTGCCAGCAGTGGCAGGGGGTCCAGCACTGAAGCTTTCTTT | CASSGRGSSTEAFF
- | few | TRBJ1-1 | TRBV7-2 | TGTGCCAGCAGCTTAAACCAGGGTGGAACTGAAGCTTTCTTT | CASSLNQGGTEAFF
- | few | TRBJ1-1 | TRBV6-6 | TGTGCCAGCAGTTCCGGCAGGACAATGAACACTGAAGCTTTCTTT | CASSSGRTMNTEAFF
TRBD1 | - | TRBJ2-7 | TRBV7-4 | TGTGCCAGCAGCTTATGGGGACAGGGGACCTACGAGCAGTACTTC | CASSLWGQGTYEQYF
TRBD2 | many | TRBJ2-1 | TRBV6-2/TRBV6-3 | TGTGCCAGCAGTTACTCCCGGCTTGGGAGGGAGGGCTTGGATGAGCAGTTCTTC | CASSYSRLGREGLDEQFF
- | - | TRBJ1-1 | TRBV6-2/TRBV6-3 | TGTGCCAGCAGTTTACTCAAGGGGATGAACACTGAAGCTTTCTTT | CASSLLKGMNTEAFF
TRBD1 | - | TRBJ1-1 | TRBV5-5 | TGTGCCAGCAGCGGGGACAGGGTATACGCCACTGAAGCTTTCTTT | CASSGDRVYATEAFF
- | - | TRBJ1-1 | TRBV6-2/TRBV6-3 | TGTGCCGGGGGATCCGGACGGTTGAACACTGAAGCTTTCTTT | CAGGSGRLNTEAFF
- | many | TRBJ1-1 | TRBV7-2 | TGTGCCAGCAGCTTAGAATCCCAGCGGAGCACTGAAGCTTTCTTT | CASSLESQRSTEAFF
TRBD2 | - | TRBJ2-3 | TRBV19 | TGTGCCAGTAGTACCGGACTAGTGGTCACAGATACGCAGTATTTT | CASSTGLVVTDTQYF
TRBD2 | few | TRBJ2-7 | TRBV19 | TGTGCCAGTAGTGTTAGCGGGACTCATTACGAGCAGTACTTC | CASSVSGTHYEQYF
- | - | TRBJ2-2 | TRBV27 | TGTGCCAGCAGTTTAGGCTGGGCAGGGACGAACACCGGGGAGCTGTTTTTT | CASSLGWAGTNTGELFF
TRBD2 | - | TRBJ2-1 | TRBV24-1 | TGTGCCACCAGGGCGGGAGGGTCCTACAATGAGCAGTTCTTC | CATRAGGSYNEQFF
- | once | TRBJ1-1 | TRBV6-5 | TGTGCCAGCCAAGGGAACTTAATGAACACTGAAGCTTTCTTT | CASQGNLMNTEAFF
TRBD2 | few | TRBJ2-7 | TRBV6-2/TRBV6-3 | TGTGCCAGCAGTTACAATGGACTAGCGTACGAGCAGTACTTC | CASSYNGLAYEQYF
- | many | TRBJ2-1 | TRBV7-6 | TGTGCCAGCAGCCCCCAAACAGGGTCACGGGAGCAGTTCTTC | CASSPQTGSREQFF
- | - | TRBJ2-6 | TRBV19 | TGTGCCAGTAGTATTCAAGCGGGTGGCTCTGGGGCCAACGTCCTGACTTTC | CASSIQAGGSGANVLTF
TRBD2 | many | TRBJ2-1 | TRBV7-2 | TGTGCCAGCAGCTGGAGCGGGGACTACAATGAGCAGTTCTTC | CASSWSGDYNEQFF
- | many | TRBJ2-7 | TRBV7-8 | TGTGCCAGCAGCCCTTCGTCTTCGGAAAACTACGAGCAGTACTTC | CASSPSSSENYEQYF
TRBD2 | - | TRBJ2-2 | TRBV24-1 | TGTGCCACCAGGAGAGCGGGAGGGAACACCGGGGAGCTGTTTTTT | CATRRAGGNTGELFF
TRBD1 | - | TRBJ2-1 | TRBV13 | TGTGCCAGCAGCTTACTCCAGGGGGCTGGAGAGCAGTTCTTC | CASSLLQGAGEQFF
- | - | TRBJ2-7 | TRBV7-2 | TGTGCCAGCAGCTTAACCAGGGGACCCTACGAGCAGTACTTC | CASSLTRGPYEQYF
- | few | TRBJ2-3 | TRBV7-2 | TGTGCCAGCAGCCTTAGCGAGGGACCTCCTACGCATACGCAGTATTTT | CASSLSEGPPTHTQYF
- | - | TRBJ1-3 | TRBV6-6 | TGTGCCAGCAGTTACCCGCGCGGATTATCTGGAAACACCATATATTTT | CASSYPRGLSGNTIYF
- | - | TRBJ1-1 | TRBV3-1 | TGTGCCAGCAGCCAAGACAGGGGCCGCACTGAAGCTTTCTTT | CASSQDRGRTEAFF
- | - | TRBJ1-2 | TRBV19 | TGTGCCAGTAGACGCAACCCCACAGGGAACCATGGCTACACCTTC | CASRRNPTGNHGYTF
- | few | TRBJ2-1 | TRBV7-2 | TGTGCCAGCAGATATGACCGTAGCTCCTACAATGAGCAGTTCTTC | CASRYDRSSYNEQFF
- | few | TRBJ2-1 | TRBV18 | TGTGCCAGCTCACCACCGGCGAACAATGAGCAGTTCTTC | CASSPPANNEQFF
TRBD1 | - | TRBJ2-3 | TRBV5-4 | TGTGCCAGCAGCCGCGGGACAGGGGGCTTCGATACGCAGTATTTT | CASSRGTGGFDTQYF
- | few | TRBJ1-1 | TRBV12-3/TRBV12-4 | TGTGCCAGCAGTTTCCCCTCCGGAGGAAACACTGAAGCTTTCTTT | CASSFPSGGNTEAFF
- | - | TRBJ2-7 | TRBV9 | TGTGCCAGCAGCCAACGCGCGCAGCCAACCTACGAGCAGTACTTC | CASSQRAQPTYEQYF
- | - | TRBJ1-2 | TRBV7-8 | TGTGCCAGCAGCTTAAGCTCGGGGGGCTATGGCTACACCTTC | CASSLSSGGYGYTF
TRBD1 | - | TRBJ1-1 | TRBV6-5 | TGTGCCAGCAGTTACGAGGGGGCGATCACTGAAGCTTTCTTT | CASSYEGAITEAFF
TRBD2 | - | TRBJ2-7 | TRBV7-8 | TGTGCCAGCAGCCAGAACTCGGGGAGCGGGAGTTCCTACGAGCAGTACTTC | CASSQNSGSGSSYEQYF
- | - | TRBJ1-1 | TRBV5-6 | TGTGCCAGCAGCCCACTCGCGAACACTGAAGCTTTTTTT | CASSPLANTEAFF
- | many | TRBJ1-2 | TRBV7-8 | TGTGCCAGCAGCTTAGCTGGTGGATTCTATGGCTACACCTTC | CASSLAGGFYGYTF
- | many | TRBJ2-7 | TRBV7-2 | TGTGCCAGCAGCCCTCGGGTCGAGGCCTCCGAGCAGTACTTC | CASSPRVEASEQYF
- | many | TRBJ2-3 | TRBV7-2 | TGTGCCAGCAGCGAAAGCGGCCCAGGCCCAACCCAGTATTTT | CASSESGPGPTQYF
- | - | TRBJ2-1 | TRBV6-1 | TGTGCCAGCAGTTTGGCGGCGGGGACTTACAATGAGCAGTTCTTC | CASSLAAGTYNEQFF
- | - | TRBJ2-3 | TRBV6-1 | TGTGCCAGCAGTTACGACAGCCGCACAGATACGCAGTATTTT | CASSYDSRTDTQYF
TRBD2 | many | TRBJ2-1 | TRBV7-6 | TGTGCCAGCAGCTTACCCCTTTTGGGGGCGGGAGGTAACAATGAGCAGTTCTTC | CASSLPLLGAGGNNEQFF
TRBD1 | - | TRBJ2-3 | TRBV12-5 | TGTGCTAGTGGTTTGGTCCCACAGGGGCCGGATACGCAGTATTTT | CASGLVPQGPDTQYF
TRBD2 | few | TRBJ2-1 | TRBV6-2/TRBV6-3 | TGTGCCAGCGGAAGCGGGAGAGACAATGAGCAGTTCTTC | CASGSGRDNEQFF
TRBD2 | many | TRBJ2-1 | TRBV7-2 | TGTGCCAGCAGCTTATTATCCTTGGTTCTAGCGGGAGGGCAGCAGTTCTTC | CASSLLSLVLAGGQQFF
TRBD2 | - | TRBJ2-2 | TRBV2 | TGTGCCAGCAGGGGACTAGCGGGGAACACCGGGGAGCTGTTTTTT | CASRGLAGNTGELFF
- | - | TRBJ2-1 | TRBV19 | TGTGCCAGTAGTAGGGGACAAAACTTCAATGAGCAGTTCTTC | CASSRGQNFNEQFF
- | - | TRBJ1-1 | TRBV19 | TGTGCCAGTAGTATAGATTGGTTGACGAACACTGAAGCTTTCTTT | CASSIDWLTNTEAFF
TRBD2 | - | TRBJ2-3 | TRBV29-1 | TGCAGCGTTGAAGGAGGGACTAGCGGCACAGATACGCAGTATTTT | CSVEGGTSGTDTQYF
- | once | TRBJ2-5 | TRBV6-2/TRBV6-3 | TGTGCCAGCAGTTACACCAAAAGAGGAGAGACCCAGTACTTC | CASSYTKRGETQYF
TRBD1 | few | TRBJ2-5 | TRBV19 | TGTGCCAGTAGTAAGGCTAACCAGGGGGCAGGGGAGACCCAGTACTTC | CASSKANQGAGETQYF
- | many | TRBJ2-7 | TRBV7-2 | TGTGCCAGCAGCTTTGGCGGGGGCAACTACGAGCAGTACTTC | CASSFGGGNYEQYF
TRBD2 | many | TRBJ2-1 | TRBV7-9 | TGTGCCAGCAGCTTGGTGCGGGGAGGGAACAATGAGCAGTTCTTC | CASSLVRGGNNEQFF
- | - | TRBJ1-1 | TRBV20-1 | TGCAGTGCTTGTCAGTATGGCACTGAAGCTTTCTTT | CSACQYGTEAFF
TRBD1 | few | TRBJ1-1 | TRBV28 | TGTGCCAGCAGGATGACAGGGGGCTACACTGAAGCTTTCTTT | CASRMTGGYTEAFF
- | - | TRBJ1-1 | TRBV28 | TGTGCCAGCAGTCCACAGTTGGGATTGAACACTGAAGCTTTCTTT | CASSPQLGLNTEAFF